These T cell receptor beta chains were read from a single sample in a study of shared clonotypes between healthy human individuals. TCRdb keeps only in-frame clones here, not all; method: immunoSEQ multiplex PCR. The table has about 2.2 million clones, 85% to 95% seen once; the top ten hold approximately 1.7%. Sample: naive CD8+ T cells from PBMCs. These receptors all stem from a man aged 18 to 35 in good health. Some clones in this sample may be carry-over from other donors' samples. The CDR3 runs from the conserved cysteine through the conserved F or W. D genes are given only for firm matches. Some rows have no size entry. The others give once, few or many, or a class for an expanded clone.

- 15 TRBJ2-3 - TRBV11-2 CASSFGPSRTDTQYF TGTGCCAGCAGCTTCGGCCCCAGCCGCACAGATACGCAGTATTTT
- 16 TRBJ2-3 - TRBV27 CASSNTRGSGWNTQYF TGTGCCAGCAGTAATACACGGGGCTCGGGTTGGAATACGCAGTATTTT
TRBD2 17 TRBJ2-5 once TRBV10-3 CAISELHSGRLKETQYF TGTGCCATCAGTGAGCTTCATAGCGGGAGGTTAAAAGAGACCCAGTACTTC
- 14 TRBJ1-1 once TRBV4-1 CASSVMPMNTEAFF TGCGCCAGCAGCGTAATGCCAATGAACACTGAAGCTTTCTTT
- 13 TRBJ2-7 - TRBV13 CASSPEARGEQYF TGTGCCAGCTCCCCCGAGGCCAGGGGAGAGCAGTACTTC
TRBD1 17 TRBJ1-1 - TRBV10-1 CASTRGGQGFFVHEAFF TGCGCCAGCACCAGGGGAGGACAGGGGTTTTTTGTTCATGAAGCTTTCTTT
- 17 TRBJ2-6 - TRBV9 CASSVDSQPSGANVLTF TGTGCCAGCAGCGTGGACAGTCAACCCTCTGGGGCCAACGTCCTGACTTTC
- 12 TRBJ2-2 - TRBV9 CASSLGVGELFF TGTGCCAGCAGCCTGGGGGTCGGGGAGCTGTTTTTT
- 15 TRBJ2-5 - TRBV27 CASRLTGPFQETQYF TGTGCCAGCAGACTAACAGGCCCTTTTCAAGAGACCCAGTACTTC
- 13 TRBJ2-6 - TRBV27 CASSPVGANVLTF TGTGCCAGCAGCCCCGTAGGGGCCAACGTCCTGACTTTC
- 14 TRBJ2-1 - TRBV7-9 CASSSQVEYNEQFF TGTGCCAGCAGCAGCCAGGTGGAATACAATGAGCAGTTCTTC
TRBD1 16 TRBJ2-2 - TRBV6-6 CASSIPGQFNTGELFF TGTGCCAGCAGTATTCCGGGACAGTTTAACACCGGGGAGCTGTTTTTT
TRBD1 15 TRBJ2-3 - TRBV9 CASSPGDRGVDTQYF TGTGCCAGCAGCCCCGGGGACAGGGGCGTGGATACGCAGTATTTT
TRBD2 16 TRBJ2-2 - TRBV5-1 CASSSGLAGNTGELFF TGCGCCAGCAGCTCGGGACTAGCGGGGAACACCGGGGAGCTGTTTTTT
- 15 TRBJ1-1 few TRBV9 CASSADGGMNTEAFF TGTGCCAGCAGCGCCGATGGAGGTATGAACACTGAAGCTTTCTTT